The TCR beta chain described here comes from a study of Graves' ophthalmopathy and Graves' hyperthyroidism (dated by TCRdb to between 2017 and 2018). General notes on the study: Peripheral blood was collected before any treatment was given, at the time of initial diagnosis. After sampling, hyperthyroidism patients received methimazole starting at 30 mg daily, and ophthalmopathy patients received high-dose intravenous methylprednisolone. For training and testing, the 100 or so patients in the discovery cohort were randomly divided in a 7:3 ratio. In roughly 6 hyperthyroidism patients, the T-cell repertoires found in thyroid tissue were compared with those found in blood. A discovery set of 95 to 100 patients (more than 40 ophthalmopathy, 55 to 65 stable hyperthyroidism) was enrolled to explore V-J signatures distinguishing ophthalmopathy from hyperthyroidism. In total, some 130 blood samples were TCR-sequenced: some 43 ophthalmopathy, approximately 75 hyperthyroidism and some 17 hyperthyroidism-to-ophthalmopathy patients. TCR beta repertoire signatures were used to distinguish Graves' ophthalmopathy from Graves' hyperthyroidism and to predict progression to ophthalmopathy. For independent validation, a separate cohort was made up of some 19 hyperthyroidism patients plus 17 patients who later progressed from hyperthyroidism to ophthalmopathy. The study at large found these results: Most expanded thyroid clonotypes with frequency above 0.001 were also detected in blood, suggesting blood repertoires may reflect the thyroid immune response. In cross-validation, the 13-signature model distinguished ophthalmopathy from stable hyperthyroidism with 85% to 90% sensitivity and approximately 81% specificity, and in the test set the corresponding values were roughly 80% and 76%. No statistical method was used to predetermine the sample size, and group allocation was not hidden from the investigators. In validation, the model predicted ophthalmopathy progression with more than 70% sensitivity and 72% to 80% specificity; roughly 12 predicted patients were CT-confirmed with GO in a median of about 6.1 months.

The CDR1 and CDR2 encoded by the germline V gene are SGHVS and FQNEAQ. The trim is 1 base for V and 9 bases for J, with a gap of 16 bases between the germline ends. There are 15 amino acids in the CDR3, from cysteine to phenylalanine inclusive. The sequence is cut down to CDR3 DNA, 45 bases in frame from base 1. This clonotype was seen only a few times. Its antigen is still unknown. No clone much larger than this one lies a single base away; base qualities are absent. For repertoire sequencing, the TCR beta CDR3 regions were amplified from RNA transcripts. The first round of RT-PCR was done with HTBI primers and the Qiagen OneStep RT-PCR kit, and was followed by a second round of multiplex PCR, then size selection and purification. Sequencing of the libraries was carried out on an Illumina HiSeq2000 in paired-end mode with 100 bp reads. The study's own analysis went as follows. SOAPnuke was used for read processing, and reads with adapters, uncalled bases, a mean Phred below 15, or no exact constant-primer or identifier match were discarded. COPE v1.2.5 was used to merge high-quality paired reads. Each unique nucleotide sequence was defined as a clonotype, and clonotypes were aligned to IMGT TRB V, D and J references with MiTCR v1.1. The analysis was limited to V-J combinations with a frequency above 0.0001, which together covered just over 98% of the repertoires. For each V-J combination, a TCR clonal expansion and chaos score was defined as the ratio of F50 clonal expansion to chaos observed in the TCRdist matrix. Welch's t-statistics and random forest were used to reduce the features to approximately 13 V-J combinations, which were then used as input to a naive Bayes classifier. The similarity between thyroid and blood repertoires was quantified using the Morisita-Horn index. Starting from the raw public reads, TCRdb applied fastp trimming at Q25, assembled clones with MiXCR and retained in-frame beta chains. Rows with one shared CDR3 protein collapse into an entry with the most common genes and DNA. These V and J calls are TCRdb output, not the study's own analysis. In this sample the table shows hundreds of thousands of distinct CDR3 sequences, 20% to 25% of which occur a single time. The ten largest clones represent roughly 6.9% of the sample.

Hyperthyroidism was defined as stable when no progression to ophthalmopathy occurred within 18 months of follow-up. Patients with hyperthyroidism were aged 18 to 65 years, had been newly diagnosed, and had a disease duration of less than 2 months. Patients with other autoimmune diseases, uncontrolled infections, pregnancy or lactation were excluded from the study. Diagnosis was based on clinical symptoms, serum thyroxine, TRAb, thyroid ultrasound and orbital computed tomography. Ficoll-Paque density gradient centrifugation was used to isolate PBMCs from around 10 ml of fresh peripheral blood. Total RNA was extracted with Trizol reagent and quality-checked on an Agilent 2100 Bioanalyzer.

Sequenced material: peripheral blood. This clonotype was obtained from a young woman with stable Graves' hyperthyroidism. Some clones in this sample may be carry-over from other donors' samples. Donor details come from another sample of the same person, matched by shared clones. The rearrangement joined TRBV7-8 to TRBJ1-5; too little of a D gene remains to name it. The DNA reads TGTGCCAGCAGCTTAGACCCGCGGCCGGTGGGGCCCCAGCATTTT. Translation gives CASSLDPRPVGPQHF. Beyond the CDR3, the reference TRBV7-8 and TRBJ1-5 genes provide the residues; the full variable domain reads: GAGVSQSPRYKVAKRGQDVALRCDPISGHVSLFWYQQALGQGPEFLTYFQNEAQLDKSGLPSDRFFAERPEGSVSTLKIQRTQQEDSAVYLCASSLDPRPVGPQHFGDGTRLSIL.